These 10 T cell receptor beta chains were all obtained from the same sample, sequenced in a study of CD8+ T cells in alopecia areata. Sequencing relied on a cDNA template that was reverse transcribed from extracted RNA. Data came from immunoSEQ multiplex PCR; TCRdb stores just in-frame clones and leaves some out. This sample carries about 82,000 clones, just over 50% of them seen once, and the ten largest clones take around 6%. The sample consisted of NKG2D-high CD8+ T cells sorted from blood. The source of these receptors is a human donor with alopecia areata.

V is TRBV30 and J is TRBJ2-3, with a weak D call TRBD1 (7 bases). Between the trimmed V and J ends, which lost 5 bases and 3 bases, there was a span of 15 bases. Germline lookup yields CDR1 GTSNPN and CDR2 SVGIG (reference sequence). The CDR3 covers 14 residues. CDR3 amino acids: CAWEEAGGTDTQYF. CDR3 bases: TGTGCCTGGGAGGAAGCAGGGGGGACAGATACGCAGTATTTT.

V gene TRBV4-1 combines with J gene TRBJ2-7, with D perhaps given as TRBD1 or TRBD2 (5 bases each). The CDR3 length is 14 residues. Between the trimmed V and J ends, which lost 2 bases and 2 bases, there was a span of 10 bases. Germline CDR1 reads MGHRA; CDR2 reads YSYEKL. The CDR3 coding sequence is TGCGCCAGCAGCCAACCGGGACCTGCCTACGAGCAGTACTTC. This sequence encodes CASSQPGPAYEQYF.

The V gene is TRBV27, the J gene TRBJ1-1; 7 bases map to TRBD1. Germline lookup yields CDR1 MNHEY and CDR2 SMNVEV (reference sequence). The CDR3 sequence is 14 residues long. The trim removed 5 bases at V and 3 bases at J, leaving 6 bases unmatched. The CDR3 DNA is TGTGCCAGCAGTGCTACAGGGGCAGACACTGAAGCTTTCTTT. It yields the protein CASSATGADTEAFF.

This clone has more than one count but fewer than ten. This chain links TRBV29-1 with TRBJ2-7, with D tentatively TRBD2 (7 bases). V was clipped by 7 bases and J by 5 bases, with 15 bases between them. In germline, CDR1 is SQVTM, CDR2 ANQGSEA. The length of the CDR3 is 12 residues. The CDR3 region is CSALGGGDEQYF. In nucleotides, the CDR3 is TGCAGCGCCCTGGGGGGGGGCGACGAGCAGTACTTC.

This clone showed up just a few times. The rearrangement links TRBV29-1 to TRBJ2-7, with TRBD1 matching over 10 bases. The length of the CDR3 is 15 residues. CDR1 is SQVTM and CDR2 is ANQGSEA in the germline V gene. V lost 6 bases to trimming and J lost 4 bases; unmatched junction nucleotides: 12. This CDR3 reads CSVTIPGTGEYEQYF. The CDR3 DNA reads TGCAGCGTCACGATCCCCGGGACAGGGGAATACGAGCAGTACTTC.

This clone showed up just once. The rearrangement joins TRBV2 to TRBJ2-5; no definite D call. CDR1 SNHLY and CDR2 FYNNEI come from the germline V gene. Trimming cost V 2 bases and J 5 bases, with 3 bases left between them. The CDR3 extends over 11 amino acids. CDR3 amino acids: CASSEKETQYF. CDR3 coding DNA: TGTGCCAGCAGTGAAAAGGAGACCCAGTACTTC. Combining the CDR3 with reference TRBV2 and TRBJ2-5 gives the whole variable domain EPEVTQTPSHQVTQMGQEVILRCVPISNHLYFYWYRQILGQKVEFLVSFYNNEISEKSEIFDDQFSVERPDGSNFTLKIRSTKLEDSAMYFCASSEKETQYFGPGTRLLVL.

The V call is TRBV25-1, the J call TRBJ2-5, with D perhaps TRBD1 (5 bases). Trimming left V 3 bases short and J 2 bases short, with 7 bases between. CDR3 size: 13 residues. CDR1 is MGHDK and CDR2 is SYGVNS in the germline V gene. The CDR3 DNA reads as TGTGCCAGCAGTGACGGACATCAAGAGACCCAGTACTTC. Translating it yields CASSDGHQETQYF. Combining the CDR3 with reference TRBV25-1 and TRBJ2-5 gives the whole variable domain EADIYQTPRYLVIGTGKKITLECSQTMGHDKMYWYQQDPGMELHLIHYSYGVNSTEKGDLSSESTVSRIRTEHFPLTLESARPSHTSQYLCASSDGHQETQYFGPGTRLLVL.

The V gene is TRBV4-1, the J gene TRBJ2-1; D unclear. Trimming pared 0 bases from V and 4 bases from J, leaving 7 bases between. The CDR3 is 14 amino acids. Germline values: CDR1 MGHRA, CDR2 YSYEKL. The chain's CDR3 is CASSQDPSYNEQFF. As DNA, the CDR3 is TGCGCCAGCAGCCAAGACCCCAGTTACAATGAGCAGTTCTTC.

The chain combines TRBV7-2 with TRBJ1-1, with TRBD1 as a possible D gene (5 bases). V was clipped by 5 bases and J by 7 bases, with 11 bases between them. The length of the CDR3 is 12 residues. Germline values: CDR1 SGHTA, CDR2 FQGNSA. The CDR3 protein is CASSTRGGEAFF. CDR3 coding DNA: TGTGCCAGCAGCACTCGTGGGGGTGAAGCTTTCTTT.

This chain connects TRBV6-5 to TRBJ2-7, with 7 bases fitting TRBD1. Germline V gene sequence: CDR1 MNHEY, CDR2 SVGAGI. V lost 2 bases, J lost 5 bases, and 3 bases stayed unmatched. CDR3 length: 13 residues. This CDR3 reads CASSYITGDEQYF. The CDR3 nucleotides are TGTGCCAGCAGTTACATCACAGGGGACGAGCAGTACTTC.